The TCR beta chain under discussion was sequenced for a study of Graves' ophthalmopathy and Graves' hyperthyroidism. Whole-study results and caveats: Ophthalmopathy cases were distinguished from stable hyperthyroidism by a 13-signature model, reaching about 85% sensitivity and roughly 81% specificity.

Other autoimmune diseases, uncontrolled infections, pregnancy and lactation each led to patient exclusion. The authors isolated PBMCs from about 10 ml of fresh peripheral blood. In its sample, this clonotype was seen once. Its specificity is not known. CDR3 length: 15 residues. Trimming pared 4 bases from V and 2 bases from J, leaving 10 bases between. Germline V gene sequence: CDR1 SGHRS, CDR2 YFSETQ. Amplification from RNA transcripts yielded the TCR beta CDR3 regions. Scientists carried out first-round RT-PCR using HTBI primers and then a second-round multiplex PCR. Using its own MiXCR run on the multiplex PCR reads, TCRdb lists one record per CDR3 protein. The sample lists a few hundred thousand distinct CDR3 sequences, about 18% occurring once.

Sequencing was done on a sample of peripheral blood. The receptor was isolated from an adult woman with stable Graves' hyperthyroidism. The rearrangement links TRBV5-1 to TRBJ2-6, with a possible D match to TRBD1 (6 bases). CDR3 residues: CASSVRGAGANVLTF. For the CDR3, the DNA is TGCGCCAGCAGCGTCAGGGGAGCTGGGGCCAACGTCCTGACTTTC.